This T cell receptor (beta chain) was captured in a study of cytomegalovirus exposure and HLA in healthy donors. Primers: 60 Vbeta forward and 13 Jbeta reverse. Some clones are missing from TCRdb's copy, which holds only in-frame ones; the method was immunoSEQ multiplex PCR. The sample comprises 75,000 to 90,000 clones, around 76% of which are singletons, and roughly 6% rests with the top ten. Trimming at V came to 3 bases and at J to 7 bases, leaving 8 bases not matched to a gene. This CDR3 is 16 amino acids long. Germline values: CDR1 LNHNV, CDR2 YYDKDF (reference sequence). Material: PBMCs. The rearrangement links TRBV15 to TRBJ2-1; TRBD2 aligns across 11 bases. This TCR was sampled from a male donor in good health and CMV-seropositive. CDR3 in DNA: TGTGCCACCAGCAGTCTGGGACTAGCGGCTTATAATGAGCAGTTCTTC. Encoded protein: CATSSLGLAAYNEQFF.